These 12 T cell receptor beta chains originate from one sample sequenced in a study of T cell changes during pregnancy in multiple sclerosis. Generated by immunoSEQ multiplex PCR, the TCRdb table keeps only in-frame clones and is missing some. The table includes about 130,000 clones, around 95% detected once. The specimen comprised peripheral blood, sampled after pregnancy. The receptors stem from a female donor with multiple sclerosis, enrolled in a pregnancy study.

The chain links TRBV7-8 to TRBJ1-2, with D possibly TRBD1 on 6 matching bases. Germline V gene data show CDR1 as SGHVS and CDR2 as FQNEAQ. Trimming removed 8 bases at V and 3 bases at J, with 19 bases between. The CDR3 has 15 amino acids. The CDR3 loop reads CASSGRGVRDYGYTF. CDR3 DNA: TGTGCCAGCTCCGGGAGGGGGGTTAGGGACTATGGCTACACCTTC.

This clone appeared a single time. The chain has TRBV9 and TRBJ2-2; 7 bases map to TRBD1. Germline V lookup: CDR1 SGDLS, CDR2 YYNGEE. The CDR3 spans 14 residues. J lost 10 bases, V lost 3 bases, and 9 bases had no gene match. CDR3 amino acids: CASSAGTVGLELFF. Written as DNA, the CDR3 is TGTGCCAGCAGCGCCGGGACAGTCGGCTTGGAGCTGTTTTTT.

J is TRBJ1-3 and V is TRBV2, with D possibly being TRBD1 (5 bases). The V end lost 7 bases, the J end lost 4 bases, and 14 bases lay between the germline ends. The CDR3 consists of 14 residues. Germline values: CDR1 SNHLY, CDR2 FYNNEI. The CDR3 is CASTPRVSGNTIYF. Here the CDR3 DNA reads TGTGCCAGCACACCCAGGGTCTCAGGAAACACCATATATTTT.

For this clone: It is unclear where the CDR3 begins or ends on the DNA, so no DNA is shown, and the CDR3 is as TCRdb lists it. The chain has TRBV21-1 and TRBJ1-3; TRBD1, the D gene given by the table, was not confirmed from the DNA. TRBV21-1 is assigned pseudogene status. Including both end residues, the CDR3 is 18 amino acids long. The CDR3 loop is CASSPPLWGRGSGNTIYF.

The chain links TRBV5-1 to TRBJ2-2, with TRBD2 as a possible D gene (6 bases). The CDR3 sequence is 15 residues long. Germline V gives CDR1 SGHRS, CDR2 YFSETQ. Trimming took 4 bases from V and 5 from J, leaving 15 bases between them. CDR3 nucleotides: TGCGCCAGCAGCAACACTACGCGGGGAACCGGGGAGCTGTTTTTT. It codes for CASSNTTRGTGELFF.

The V call is TRBV6-5, the J call TRBJ2-1; D not resolved. Per the germline V gene, CDR1 is MNHEY and CDR2 is SVGAGI. The V gene lost 5 bases and the J gene lost 7 bases, with 9 bases spanning the gap. CDR3 length equals 12 residues. The CDR3 DNA sequence: TGTGCCAGCAGTGGCTACGGGAATGAGCAGTTCTTC. It codes for CASSGYGNEQFF.

The genes are TRBV7-8 and TRBJ1-5; no firm D call. The length of the CDR3 is 12 residues. Germline CDR1 and CDR2: SGHVS and FQNEAQ. V lost 5 bases, J lost 8 bases, and 10 bases lay in between. The CDR3 sequence is CASSNLPEPQHF. DNA of the CDR3: TGTGCCAGCAGCAATCTGCCGGAGCCCCAGCATTTT.

The V call is TRBV12-2, the J call TRBJ1-2; TRBD1 reflects the table's D call only, with no check against the DNA. TRBV12-2 is reported as a pseudogene. There are 15 residues in the CDR3. Here the CDR3 DNA reads TGTGCAAGTCGCTTAGCGAGCAGACAATGGGATGGCTACACCTTC. Translating gives CASRLASRQWDGYTF.

Only one count was recorded for this clone. The chain carries TRBV2 and TRBJ2-1, with 10 nucleotides matching TRBD1. The CDR3 is 13 amino acids. The J segment lost 3 bases and the V segment lost 9 bases, leaving 2 bases of the junction unmatched. CDR1 is SNHLY, CDR2 FYNNEI, per germline. CDR3 loop: CASRTGGYNEQFF. CDR3 nucleotide sequence: TGTGCCAGTAGGACAGGGGGCTACAATGAGCAGTTCTTC.

The chain recombines TRBV5-6 with TRBJ2-7; weak D call: TRBD1 (5 bases). Germline CDR1 and CDR2: SGHDT and YYEEEE. The CDR3 totals 14 residues. Trimming pared 0 bases from V and 2 bases from J, leaving 9 bases between. The CDR3 reads CASSLGQLTYEQYF. CDR3 bases: TGTGCCAGCAGCTTGGGACAGCTTACCTACGAGCAGTACTTC.

The gene calls are TRBV7-2 and TRBJ1-1; D is unresolved. V was cut by 1 base and J by 4 bases, with 10 bases left in between. The CDR3 totals 14 residues. Germline CDR1 reads SGHTA; CDR2 reads FQGNSA. The CDR3 sequence: CASSLDPVVTEAFF. For the CDR3, the DNA is TGTGCCAGCAGCTTAGATCCGGTTGTCACTGAAGCTTTCTTT.

The chain employs TRBV5-1 and TRBJ2-7, with D maybe TRBD1 (6 bases). V was shortened by 0 bases and J by 0 bases, with 13 bases between the two germline ends. Germline-derived CDR1 and CDR2 are SGHRS and YFSETQ. The CDR3 covers 16 residues. As DNA, the CDR3 is TGCGCCAGCAGCTTGGGTCCTCAGGGGTCCTCCTACGAGCAGTACTTC. It specifies CASSLGPQGSSYEQYF.